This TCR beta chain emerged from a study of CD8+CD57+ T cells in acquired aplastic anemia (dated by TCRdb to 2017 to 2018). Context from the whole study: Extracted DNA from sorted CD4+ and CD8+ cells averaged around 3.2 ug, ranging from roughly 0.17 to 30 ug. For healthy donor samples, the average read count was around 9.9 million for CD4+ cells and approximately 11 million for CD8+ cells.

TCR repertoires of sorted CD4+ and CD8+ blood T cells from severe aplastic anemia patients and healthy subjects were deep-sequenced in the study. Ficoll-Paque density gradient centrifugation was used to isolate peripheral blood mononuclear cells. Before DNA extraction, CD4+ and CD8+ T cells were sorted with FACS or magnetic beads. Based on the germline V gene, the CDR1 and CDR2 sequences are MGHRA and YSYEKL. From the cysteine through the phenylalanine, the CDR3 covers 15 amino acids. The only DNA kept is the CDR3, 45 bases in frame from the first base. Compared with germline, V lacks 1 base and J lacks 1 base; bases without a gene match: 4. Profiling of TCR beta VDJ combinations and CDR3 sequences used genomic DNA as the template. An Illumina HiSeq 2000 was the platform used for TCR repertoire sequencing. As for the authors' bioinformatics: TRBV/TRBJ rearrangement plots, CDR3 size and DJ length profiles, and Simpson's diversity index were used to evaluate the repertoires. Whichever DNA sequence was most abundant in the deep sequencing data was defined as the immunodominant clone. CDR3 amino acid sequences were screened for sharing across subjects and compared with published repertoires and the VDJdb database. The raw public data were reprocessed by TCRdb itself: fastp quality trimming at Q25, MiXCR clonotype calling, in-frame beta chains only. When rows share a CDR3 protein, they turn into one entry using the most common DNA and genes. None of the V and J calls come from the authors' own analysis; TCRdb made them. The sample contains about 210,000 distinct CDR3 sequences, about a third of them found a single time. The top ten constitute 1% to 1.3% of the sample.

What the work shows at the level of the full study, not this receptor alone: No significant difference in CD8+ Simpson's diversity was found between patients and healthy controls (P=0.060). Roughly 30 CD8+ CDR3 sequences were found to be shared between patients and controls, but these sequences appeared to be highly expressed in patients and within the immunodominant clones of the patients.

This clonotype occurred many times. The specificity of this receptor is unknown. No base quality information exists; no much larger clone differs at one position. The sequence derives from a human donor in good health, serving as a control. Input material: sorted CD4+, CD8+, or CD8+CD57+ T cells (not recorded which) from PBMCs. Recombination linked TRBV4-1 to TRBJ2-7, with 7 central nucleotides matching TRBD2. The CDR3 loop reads CASSQGTSWSYEQYF. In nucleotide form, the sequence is TGCGCCAGCAGCCAAGGGACTAGTTGGTCCTACGAGCAGTACTTC.